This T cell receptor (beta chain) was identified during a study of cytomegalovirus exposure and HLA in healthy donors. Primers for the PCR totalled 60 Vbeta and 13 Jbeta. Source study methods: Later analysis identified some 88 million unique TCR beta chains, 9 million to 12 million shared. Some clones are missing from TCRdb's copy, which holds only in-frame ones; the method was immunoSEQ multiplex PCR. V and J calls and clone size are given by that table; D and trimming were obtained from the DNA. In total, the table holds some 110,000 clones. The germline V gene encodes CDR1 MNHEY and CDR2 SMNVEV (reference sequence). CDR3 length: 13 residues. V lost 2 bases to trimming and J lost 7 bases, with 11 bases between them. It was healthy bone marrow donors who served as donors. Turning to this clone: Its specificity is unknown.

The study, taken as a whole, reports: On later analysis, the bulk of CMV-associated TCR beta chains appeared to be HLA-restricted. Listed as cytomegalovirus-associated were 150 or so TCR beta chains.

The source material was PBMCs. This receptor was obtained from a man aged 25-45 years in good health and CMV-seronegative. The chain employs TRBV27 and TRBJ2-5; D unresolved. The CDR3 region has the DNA TGTGCCAGCAGTTTACAGGCTCTGACGACCCAGTACTTC. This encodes CASSLQALTTQYF.